The source of this T cell receptor (beta chain) is a study of cytomegalovirus exposure and HLA in healthy donors. It was with 60 Vbeta and 13 Jbeta primers that the PCR ran. Data came from immunoSEQ multiplex PCR; TCRdb stores just in-frame clones and leaves some out. The sample has about 120,000 clones, around 76% seen once; the top ten hold about 32%. Germline V CDR1 and CDR2: SNHLY, FYNNEI. This CDR3 has 13 amino acids. After removal of 5 bases from V and 5 bases from J, the junction contained 4 bases not matched to a gene. This TCR derives from a man aged 55 to 70 in good health and CMV-seropositive. The chain is built from TRBV2 and TRBJ1-1; TRBD1 aligns across 8 bases. The specimen sequenced was PBMCs. CDR3 amino acids: CASSYQGATEAFF. For the CDR3, the DNA is TGTGCCAGCAGTTACCAGGGGGCAACTGAAGCTTTCTTT.